This TCR beta chain was retrieved from a study of T cell clonality in common variable immunodeficiency (dated by TCRdb to the mid-2010s). Predominantly Caucasian heritage was noted among both the CVID patients and the healthy controls. Heparinized peripheral whole blood samples of about 5 to 8.5 ml were collected from each donor. Genomic DNA from adults with common variable immune deficiency (CVID) and from healthy adult controls was used to sequence TCRbeta CDR3 repertoires. The control group was made up of roughly 22 healthy adult volunteers (10 male and around twelve female) whose ages ranged from about 20 to 70 years, with a mean age of approximately 35. To isolate peripheral blood mononuclear cells, diluted blood was subjected to density centrifugation over Hypaque 1077 or Ficoll-Paque. Genomic DNA was obtained from unsorted mononuclear cells through either Qiagen column purification or a centrifugation-based method.

From a lookup of the germline V gene, CDR1 and CDR2 are SGHDT and YYEEEE. Spanning cysteine to phenylalanine, the CDR3 consists of 14 amino acids. Part of the CDR3 DNA is given, 33 bases translated from base 1. For sequencing, equivalent amounts of genomic DNA were input from CVID and control samples. For every sample, a 60 bp segment covering the rearranged TCRbeta CDR3 region was amplified and then sequenced. TCRbeta amplification used the immunoSEQ assay, a bias-corrected multiplex PCR with high-throughput sequencing. The published analysis was carried out like this. Every unique nucleotide sequence was considered a clone and was annotated with V, D and J genes, copy number and frequency. Sequences were labeled productive if in frame, and non-productive if out of frame or containing stop codons. As previously described, clonality was computed from Shannon's entropy. The predicted amino acid sequences of productive clones were used to derive the mean CDR3 Kyte-Doolittle hydropathy. Scaled V gene usage was hierarchically clustered using Manhattan distance and complete linkage with the R hclust function. Sharing of clones by CDR3 amino acid sequence was evaluated by resampling 12 repertoires per group over 100 rounds. The repertoires were searched for around 70 published EBV-specific and about 250 published CMV-specific TCRbeta sequences. After two CVID samples that produced fewer than 10,000 sequences were dropped from the analysis, some 43 CVID repertoires remained. This is the immuneACCESS table as TCRdb keeps it, with only in-frame sequences that have V and J called. A part of the clones is gone; compared with another copy, unresolved V genes explain less than half, and the rest is unexplained. V, J and clone size derive from that table, while D and trimming were established from the DNA sequence. This sample has approximately 81,000 clones, none of them a singleton. The ten largest clonotypes hold 0.75% to 1% of the sample.

The research as a whole found: Compared with healthy controls, CVID subjects showed increased TCRbeta clonality (t-test p = 0.018), a feature most characteristic of about a third of subjects. According to the authors, finding the cause of the higher clonality in CVID would require sequencing the repertoires of T cell subpopulations. Patient heterogeneity within the CVID cohort put limits on correlating repertoire features with clinical complications. Reportedly, TCRbeta sequences from CVID had fewer deletions and N-nucleotide insertions, and highly modified clones with 13 or more V deletions were absent from CVID. Despite equal DNA input, controls averaged approximately 88,000 unique sequences per sample versus about 32,000 in CVID samples. Healthy controls shared more TCRbeta clones with each other than CVID subjects shared among themselves (p < 0.0001).

This clone was seen at least ten times. Its antigen is not yet known. The junction differs from germline at one of its ends, possibly a read error. Read data end 3 residues before the CDR3 end; the end is taken from the germline J gene. The sequence derives from a person aged 18 to 70 in good health. The source material was peripheral blood mononuclear cells. Recombination joined TRBV5-6 with TRBJ2-7, and 11 bases in between align with TRBD1. CDR3 protein: CASRLDRGPNEQYF. The sequenced part of the CDR3 DNA is TGTGCCAGCAGGTTGGACAGGGGGCCAAACGAG.